This T cell receptor (beta chain) was documented in a study of immune cell composition in non-small cell lung cancer. Sequencing was performed with immunoSEQ multiplex PCR; in TCRdb, only in-frame clones are kept and a portion is missing. The data show approximately 4,800 clones, about three quarters seen once. This clonotype originated in a human donor with non-small cell lung cancer. Sequencing was done on a sample of lung tumor tissue.

The CDR3 region is CASSLGEGGTSYEQYF. CDR3 sequence (DNA): TGTGCCAGCAGCTTAGGGGAGGGGGGTACCTCCTACGAGCAGTACTTC. The V gene is TRBV11-2, the J gene TRBJ2-7; D might be TRBD2 (7 bases). The V gene's germline CDR1 is SGHAT and CDR2 FQNNGV. Trimming removed 1 base at V and 0 bases at J, with 13 bases between. The CDR3 has 16 amino acids.